This is a list of T cell receptor beta chains from one sample in a study of identical twins. TCRdb itself ran the 5' RACE reads through MiXCR, one entry per CDR3 protein. The sample comprises about 530,000 distinct CDR3 sequences, approximately 20% of which are singletons, and more than 0.4% rests with the top ten. The same specimen was also included in a second study, on yellow fever vaccine responses in identical twins.

The specimen sequenced was CD4+ T cells sorted from blood. These receptors all come from a woman aged 18-29 years in good health. CDR3s include the opening cysteine and the closing phenylalanine or tryptophan. D genes are given only for firm matches. Clone size is not always given. Where it is, it says once, few, many or a class for expanded clones.

NA | TRBJ2-5 | TRBV20-1 | NA | TGCAGTGCTATTGGAAGAGAGACCCAGTACTTC | CSAIGRETQYF
NA | TRBJ1-2 | TRBV10-3 | NA | TGTGCCATCAGTGAGTCGATTTCGGACAAGAATACCTACACCTTC | CAISESISDKNTYTF
TRBD1 | TRBJ1-1 | TRBV6-1 | NA | TGTGCCAGCAGTGAAAGGGGGCTGGACACTGAAGCTTTCTTT | CASSERGLDTEAFF
TRBD2 | TRBJ2-3 | TRBV7-3 | few | TGTGCCAGCAGCTTAAAGGCGGGTAGCGGGAGAACAGATACGCAGTATTTT | CASSLKAGSGRTDTQYF
TRBD1 | TRBJ1-1 | TRBV12-3/TRBV12-4 | NA | TGTGCCAGCAGTTTCCATACGACGGACAGGTTCACTTTCTTT | CASSFHTTDRFTFF
NA | TRBJ2-1 | TRBV12-3/TRBV12-4 | NA | TGTGCCAGCAGTCCTCTTATTAGCTACAATGAGCAGTTCTTC | CASSPLISYNEQFF
NA | TRBJ1-2 | TRBV24-1 | NA | TGTGCCACCAGTGATCCCTATGCTAACTATGGCTACACCTTC | CATSDPYANYGYTF
TRBD1 | TRBJ1-5 | TRBV20-1 | few | TGCAGTGCTAGCTACAACAGGGGGCTTGGTAATCAGCCCCAGCATTTT | CSASYNRGLGNQPQHF
TRBD1 | TRBJ2-1 | TRBV5-1 | few | TGCGCCAGCAGCGTCACGGGACAGTCCTACAATGAGCAGTTCTTC | CASSVTGQSYNEQFF
NA | TRBJ2-1 | TRBV7-9 | NA | TGTGCCAGCAGCTTAAGGGTGGCAGACAATGAGCAGTTCTTC | CASSLRVADNEQFF
TRBD2 | TRBJ2-7 | TRBV7-2 | NA | TGTGCCAGCAGCTTTTTTCTAGCGGGAGACAACGAGCAGTACTTC | CASSFFLAGDNEQYF
TRBD2 | TRBJ2-2 | TRBV19 | few | TGTGCCAGTACTCTCAGGGGGACTAGCGGGAGTACCGGGGAGCTGTTTTTT | CASTLRGTSGSTGELFF
NA | TRBJ2-5 | TRBV20-1 | NA | TGCAGTGCTAGAGGGGGGGCCCAAGAGACCCAGTACTTC | CSARGGAQETQYF
NA | TRBJ2-2 | TRBV28 | NA | TGTGCCAGCAGCCCCTCACCGGGACACTCCTACACCGGGGAGCTGTTTTTT | CASSPSPGHSYTGELFF
TRBD2 | TRBJ2-7 | TRBV20-1 | NA | TGCAGTGCTAGAGATGAGACTAGCGGGAGATTTCAGTACTTC | CSARDETSGRFQYF
NA | TRBJ1-5 | TRBV7-9 | few | TGTGCCAGCACGCGTAGCAATCAGCCCCAGCATTTT | CASTRSNQPQHF